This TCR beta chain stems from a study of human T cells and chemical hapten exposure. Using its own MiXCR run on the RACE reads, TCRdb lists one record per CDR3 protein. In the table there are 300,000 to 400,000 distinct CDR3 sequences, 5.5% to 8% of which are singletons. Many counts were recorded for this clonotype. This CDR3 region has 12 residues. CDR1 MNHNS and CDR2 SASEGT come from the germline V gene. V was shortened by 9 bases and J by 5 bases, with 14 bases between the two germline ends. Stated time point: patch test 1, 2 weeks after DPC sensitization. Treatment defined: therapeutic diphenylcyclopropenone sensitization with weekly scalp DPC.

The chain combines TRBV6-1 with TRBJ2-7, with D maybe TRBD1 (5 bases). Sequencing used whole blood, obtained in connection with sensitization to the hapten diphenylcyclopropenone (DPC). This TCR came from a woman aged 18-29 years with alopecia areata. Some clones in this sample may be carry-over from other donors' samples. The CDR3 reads CARTKGKNEQYF. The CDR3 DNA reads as TGTGCCAGAACGAAGGGGAAGAACGAGCAGTACTTC.